This TCR beta chain came from a study of CXCR3-negative and CXCR3-positive naive CD8 T cells. All TRB cDNA libraries came from 5' RACE performed with UMI labels. TCRdb reanalyzed the 5' RACE reads and collapses them to one entry per CDR3 protein, without DNA. In all, the sample yields some 39,000 distinct CDR3 sequences. Germline CDR1 is SGHVS and CDR2 is FQNEAQ. The CDR3 has 14 amino acids. V usage is TRBV7-8 and J usage is TRBJ2-5. This receptor was obtained from a human donor in good health. Some clones in this sample may be carry-over from other donors' samples. Sequenced input: naive CXCR3- CD8+ T cells from blood. Subset defined: CD45RO-CCR7+CD27+CD95- naive CD8+ T cells lacking CXCR3 (TNR3-). CDR3 amino acids: CASSSKVQRETQYF.